This T cell receptor beta chain was sequenced in a study of CD8 T cells in Susac syndrome. Study background: Clinical remission applied to 8 or 9 sequenced Susac syndrome patients, and five or six had active disease.

Trimming shortened V by 3 bases and J by 2 bases, and 7 bases separated the two germline ends. Germline V lookup: CDR1 KGHSH, CDR2 LQKENI. The CDR3 has 14 residues. RNA totalling about 0.5 to 1 ug underwent reverse transcription with random hexamers. The immunoSEQ assay covered 54 Vbeta and 13 Jbeta segments for CDR3. MiXCR was run by TCRdb on the immunoSEQ multiplex PCR reads, yielding one entry per CDR3 protein. The sample lists some 200,000 distinct CDR3 sequences; 85% to 95% were seen once. The chain uses TRBV18 and TRBJ2-2, with D uncertain. This clonotype originated in a human donor with Susac syndrome. Source material: CD8+ T cells from PBMCs. The CDR3 region has the DNA TGTGCCAGCTCACCTTCAACTAACACCGGGGAGCTGTTTTTT. As protein: CASSPSTNTGELFF.